These 7 T cell receptor beta chains share one sample of origin, sequenced in a study of blood T cell repertoires in COVID-19. Some clones are missing from TCRdb's copy, which holds only in-frame ones; the method was immunoSEQ multiplex PCR. The table shows fewer than 450,000 clones, with approximately 85% occurring only once. The source material was PBMCs or T cells enriched from blood (not recorded which). The receptors originated from a woman in her 40s with acute COVID-19.

The chain is built from TRBV2 and TRBJ1-1, with TRBD1 identical over 8 bases. The length of the CDR3 is 15 residues. Germline CDR1 and CDR2: SNHLY and FYNNEI. J gave up 4 bases and V 9 bases, and 13 bases lay outside the gene matches. The CDR3 DNA sequence: TGTGCCAGTGGACAGGGTCCCGCTGGGGGCACTGAAGCTTTCTTT. Protein: CASGQGPAGGTEAFF.

The chain couples TRBV18 to TRBJ2-7; maybe TRBD1 (6 bases). From germline, CDR1 is KGHSH and CDR2 LQKENI. Trimming shortened V by 3 bases and J by 4 bases, and 19 bases separated the two germline ends. The CDR3 has 16 amino acids. CDR3 DNA: TGTGCCAGCTCACCTCGGGACACCAGGAACATTTACGAGCAGTACTTC. This translates into CASSPRDTRNIYEQYF.

The J gene is TRBJ1-2, the V gene TRBV2; 8 bases agree with TRBD1. V was pared by 4 bases and J by 2 bases, with 9 bases of the junction left unmatched. This CDR3 has 16 residues. CDR1 and CDR2 from the germline V gene are SNHLY and FYNNEI. Here the CDR3 reads CASSAKTGDPNYGYTF. CDR3 DNA sequence: TGTGCCAGCAGTGCCAAGACAGGGGACCCAAACTATGGCTACACCTTC.

This clone was recorded only once. V gene TRBV3-1 (or the pseudogene TRBV3-2) combines with J gene TRBJ1-1; TRBD1 matches 10 bases. Germline V gene sequence: CDR1 LGHDT, CDR2 YNNKEL (reference sequence). The CDR3 covers 15 residues. J lost 5 bases, V lost 5 bases, and 8 bases had no gene match. The CDR3 DNA follows: TGTGCCAGCAGCTCCCGACAGGGGGCGGGTACTGAAGCTTTCTTT. Its protein product is CASSSRQGAGTEAFF.

The chain is built from TRBV11-3 and TRBJ2-5, with TRBD2 matching over 9 bases. With 1 base clipped from V and 3 bases from J, the junction kept 6 bases outside the gene matches. In germline, CDR1 is SGHNT, CDR2 YENEEA. The CDR3 sequence is 16 residues long. The CDR3 DNA sequence: TGTGCCAGCAGCTTAGTTAGAGCGGGGGGAAAAGAGACCCAGTACTTC. It encodes CASSLVRAGGKETQYF.

CDR3 residues: CASSLGDRGEQYF. CDR3 coding DNA: TGCGCCAGCAGCTTGGGGGACAGGGGCGAGCAGTACTTC. This chain uses TRBV5-1 with TRBJ2-7; TRBD1 matches at 10 bases. V dropped 0 bases and J dropped 6; count of bases not matched to a gene: 0. This CDR3 comprises 13 residues. The germline gives CDR1 SGHRS, CDR2 YFSETQ.

This sequence joins TRBV11-2 and TRBJ2-5, with 7 bases that match TRBD2. There are 15 residues in the CDR3. V dropped 6 bases and J dropped 4; count of bases not matched to a gene: 11. Germline-derived CDR1 and CDR2 are SGHAT and FQNNGV. The CDR3 DNA sequence: TGTGCCAGCAGTTCCCCGACTAGCAGAGGAGAGACCCAGTACTTC. Its protein is CASSSPTSRGETQYF.